The 14 T cell receptor beta chains listed next were all sequenced from one sample in a study of T cells after yellow fever vaccination. TCRdb used MiXCR to reprocess the 5' RACE reads, holding one entry per CDR3 protein. The table has around 310,000 distinct CDR3 sequences, around 4.4% seen once. The sequenced sample was PBMCs, obtained 15 days after the yellow fever booster vaccination. These TCRs come from a young man who received the YFV17D yellow fever vaccine.

In this sample, this clonotype turned up many times. The V gene is TRBV20-1, the J gene TRBJ1-3; D call uncertain. The germline V gene has CDR1 DFQATT and CDR2 SNEGSKA (reference sequence). CDR3 size: 14 residues. Trimming pared 5 bases from V and 0 bases from J, leaving 11 bases between. The CDR3, as DNA: TGCAGTGCTCAGAGGCGAAGCTCTGGAAACACCATATATTTT. This sequence encodes CSAQRRSSGNTIYF.

This clonotype was picked up a small number of times. The chain combines TRBV12-3 or TRBV12-4 with TRBJ2-3; TRBD1 agrees at 9 bases. The CDR3 is made up of 17 amino acids. V was pared by 1 base and J by 6 bases, with 11 bases of the junction left unmatched. The CDR3 spells CASSLVQGTGFSDTQYF. The DNA for the CDR3 is TGTGCCAGCAGTTTAGTGCAGGGGACAGGGTTTTCCGATACGCAGTATTTT.

This clonotype was seen a few times. CDR3 protein: CATSEEPGQQETQYF. The CDR3 region has the DNA TGTGCCACCAGTGAGGAACCGGGACAGCAAGAGACCCAGTACTTC. The chain couples TRBV24-1 to TRBJ2-5, with TRBD1 matching over 7 bases. V lost 4 bases to trimming and J lost 2 bases; unmatched junction nucleotides: 6. Germline V gene sequence: CDR1 KGHDR, CDR2 SFDVKD. This CDR3 contains 15 residues.

This clonotype occurred many times. This chain joins TRBV5-1 and TRBJ1-2; D unclear. The ends were cut back, 0 bases at V and 8 bases at J, with 14 bases in the middle. Germline values: CDR1 SGHRS, CDR2 YFSETQ. This CDR3 spans 14 amino acids. The CDR3 loop is CASSLVSVSRGYTF. The CDR3 nucleotides are TGCGCCAGCAGCTTGGTTTCCGTCAGCCGCGGCTACACCTTC.

J is TRBJ2-7 and V is TRBV30; D uncertain. V was clipped by 2 bases and J by 1 base, with 9 bases between them. CDR3 length equals 13 residues. Germline assignment: CDR1 GTSNPN and CDR2 SVGIG (reference sequence). The CDR3 is CAWSQAGSYEQYF. The CDR3 DNA follows: TGTGCCTGGAGTCAGGCCGGATCCTACGAGCAGTACTTC.

V usage is TRBV9 and J usage is TRBJ2-1, with D tentatively TRBD1 or TRBD2 (5 bases each). This CDR3 is built from 16 residues. Per the germline V gene, CDR1 is SGDLS and CDR2 is YYNGEE. V was clipped by 0 bases and J by 7 bases, with 17 bases between them. The DNA for the CDR3 is TGTGCCAGCAGCGTAGCCGTGGCCGGGACGCAAAATGAGCAGTTCTTC. It specifies CASSVAVAGTQNEQFF.

This clonotype occurred many times. The gene calls are TRBV6-5 and TRBJ1-2; 8 bases map to TRBD1. Germline CDR1 reads MNHEY; CDR2 reads SVGAGI. CDR3 length: 16 amino acids. V was pared by 2 bases and J by 6 bases, with 11 bases of the junction left unmatched. The DNA of the CDR3 is TGTGCCAGCAGTTACGGACGTATGGGACAGGAACATGGCTACACCTTC. Protein: CASSYGRMGQEHGYTF.

The chain has TRBV5-1 and TRBJ2-2; 7 bases align to TRBD2. CDR3 length: 14 amino acids. V was pared by 4 bases and J by 4 bases, with 4 bases of the junction left unmatched. Germline CDR1 reads SGHRS; CDR2 reads YFSETQ. CDR3 protein: CASSEGGGTGELFF. The CDR3 region has the DNA TGCGCCAGCAGCGAGGGCGGGGGCACCGGGGAGCTGTTTTTT.

CDR3 region: CASTRGGREETQYF. The CDR3, as DNA: TGTGCCAGCACTAGGGGGGGCAGAGAAGAGACCCAGTACTTC. The chain recombines TRBV7-2 with TRBJ2-5; D is perhaps TRBD2 (7 bases). Trimming shortened V by 7 bases and J by 3 bases, and 15 bases separated the two germline ends. CDR1 is SGHTA and CDR2 is FQGNSA in the germline V gene. The CDR3 consists of 14 residues.

This clonotype was observed at least ten times. The chain has TRBV29-1 and TRBJ2-7, with TRBD1 as a possible D gene (5 bases). This CDR3 is 11 amino acids long. Germline lookup yields CDR1 SQVTM and CDR2 ANQGSEA. Trimming cost V 3 bases and J 3 bases, with 6 bases left between them. In DNA form, the CDR3 reads TGCAGCGTTGACCAGGGCTACGAGCAGTACTTC. Protein sequence: CSVDQGYEQYF.

This clonotype was picked up a small number of times. The V and J genes are TRBV7-9 and TRBJ2-1; possible D gene TRBD1, 5 bases. Trimming removed 1 base at V and 8 bases at J, with 9 bases between. This CDR3 comprises 13 residues. Germline CDR1 and CDR2: SEHNR and FQNEAQ (reference sequence). CDR3 bases: TGTGCCAGCAGCTTAGGGGCAGGGTATGAGCAGTTCTTC. Its translation is CASSLGAGYEQFF. The full variable domain, its missing parts supplied by reference TRBV7-9 and TRBJ2-1, is DTGVSQNPRHKITKRGQNVTFRCDPISEHNRLYWYRQTLGQGPEFLTYFQNEAQLEKSRLLSDRFSAERPKGSFSTLEIQRTEQGDSAMYLCASSLGAGYEQFFGPGTRLTVL.

This clonotype was seen many times. The chain uses TRBV6-1 and TRBJ2-1; a weak D match, TRBD2 (6 bases). The V end was cut by 6 bases, the J end by 0 bases, with 12 bases between. Germline-derived CDR1 and CDR2 are MNHNS and SASEGT. This CDR3 is built from 15 residues. The CDR3 reads CASRWAGSSYNEQFF. The DNA of the CDR3 is TGTGCCAGCAGGTGGGCGGGGAGCTCCTACAATGAGCAGTTCTTC.

The chain carries TRBV5-1 and TRBJ2-1; 8 bases align to TRBD2. The germline CDR1 and CDR2 sequences are SGHRS and YFSETQ. After removal of 2 bases from V and 0 bases from J, the junction contained 10 bases not matched to a gene. The CDR3 consists of 18 residues. As DNA, the CDR3 is TGCGCCAGCAGCTTTGCGGGGGGCCCTCACGGCTCCTACAATGAGCAGTTCTTC. This translates into CASSFAGGPHGSYNEQFF.

This clonotype was counted only a few times. The CDR3 loop reads CASSDLGVRHF. Here the CDR3 DNA reads TGTGCCAGCAGTGATCTCGGAGTCCGGCATTTT. The chain uses TRBV2 and TRBJ1-5; D gene uncertain. Trimming stripped 3 bases from V and 15 bases from J, with 12 bases between. Per germline, CDR1 SNHLY and CDR2 FYNNEI. The CDR3 is 11 amino acids.